The clone carrying this T cell receptor (beta chain) was found a few times. The antigen is not known. This entry comes from a study of T cell repertoires in cytomegalovirus infection. Study at large: Based on public TCR beta signatures, there were indications of CMV infection and of a matching HLA type.

TCRdb independently ran MiXCR on the reads; one entry per CDR3 protein. The sample contains roughly 300,000 distinct CDR3 sequences, 9.5% of which appear only once. Study-wide findings and caveats: HLA-C-restricted TCR beta clonotypes specific for CMV led the ex vivo response.

The specimen sequenced was PBMCs. The TCR sequence derives from a human donor in good health (CMV status not recorded). Some clones in this sample may be carry-over from other donors' samples.

The chain's CDR3 is CASSTVLSYEQYF. CDR3 DNA: TGTGCCAGCAGTACCGTCCTATCCTACGAGCAGTACTTC. The rearrangement uses TRBV27 and TRBJ2-7, with D hard to call. Trimming took off 5 bases at V and 1 base at J, with 9 bases between the two ends. Germline CDR1 MNHEY, CDR2 SMNVEV (reference sequence). The CDR3 totals 13 residues.